A single sample is the source of the 15 T cell receptor beta chains below, sequenced in a study of T cell changes during pregnancy in multiple sclerosis. Sequencing used immunoSEQ multiplex PCR; TCRdb keeps in-frame clones, though not all of them. Among around 41,000 clones listed, around 90% were seen once. Source material: PBMCs (not recorded whether the cells were cultured). Receptors were obtained from a female donor with multiple sclerosis, enrolled in a pregnancy study.

The chain employs TRBV27 and TRBJ2-7; the D gene is possibly TRBD2 (6 bases). Germline V lookup: CDR1 MNHEY, CDR2 SMNVEV (reference sequence). The CDR3 length is 15 residues. Trimming pared 2 bases from V and 0 bases from J, leaving 11 bases between. CDR3 residues: CASSLGAGSSYEQYF. For the CDR3, the DNA is TGTGCCAGCAGTTTAGGGGCGGGGAGCTCCTACGAGCAGTACTTC.

The V call is TRBV16, the J call TRBJ2-7; D remains ambiguous. CDR3 length: 16 residues. V lost 3 bases to trimming and J lost 1 base, with 16 bases between them. Germline CDR1 KGHSY, CDR2 FQNENV. This CDR3 reads CASSHHRSNGSYEQYF. The CDR3 DNA reads TGTGCCAGCAGCCATCACCGGAGCAATGGGTCCTACGAGCAGTACTTC. Filled out from reference TRBV16 and TRBJ2-7, the complete variable domain reads GEEVAQTPKHLVRGEGQKAKLYCAPIKGHSYVFWYQQVLKNEFKFLISFQNENVFDETGMPKERFSAKCLPNSPCSLEIQATKLEDSAVYFCASSHHRSNGSYEQYFGPGTRLTVT.

The chain joins TRBV4-3 to TRBJ2-1, with 8 bases fitting TRBD2. The CDR3 is made up of 17 amino acids. CDR1 and CDR2 (germline): LGHNA, YSLEER. With 1 base clipped from V and 4 bases from J, the junction kept 9 bases outside the gene matches. This CDR3 is CASSQGEGLAGYNEQFF. CDR3 bases: TGCGCCAGCAGCCAAGGTGAGGGCCTAGCGGGTTACAATGAGCAGTTCTTC.

CDR3 sequence: CAISESEVLLAKNIQYF. The CDR3 nucleotides are TGTGCCATCAGTGAGTCTGAGGTGCTTCTAGCCAAAAACATTCAGTACTTC. V and J are TRBV10-3 and TRBJ2-4; D remains ambiguous. This CDR3 comprises 17 residues. The germline CDR1 and CDR2 sequences are ENHRY and SYGVKD. The V and J ends lost 0 bases and 0 bases respectively, with 12 bases between them.

This chain joins TRBV7-2 and TRBJ2-7; tentative D call: TRBD1 (6 bases). Looked up from germline, CDR1 is SGHTA and CDR2 is FQGNSA. This CDR3 region has 14 residues. V lost 5 bases and J lost 3, with 14 bases in between. The CDR3 spells CASSRLGQSYEQYF. The CDR3, as DNA: TGTGCCAGCAGCCGACTTGGACAGAGCTACGAGCAGTACTTC.

CDR3 protein: CASSLDGAGYTDTQYF. CDR3 nucleotide sequence: TGTGCCAGCAGCTTAGATGGGGCGGGGTACACAGATACGCAGTATTTT. The V and J genes are TRBV11-2 and TRBJ2-3; the D gene is possibly TRBD2 (6 bases). This CDR3 is built from 16 residues. V gave up 0 bases and J gave up 2 bases, with 12 bases separating them. Germline V gene data show CDR1 as SGHAT and CDR2 as FQNNGV.

The genes are TRBV19 and TRBJ2-7; D tentatively fits TRBD1 or TRBD2 (5 bases each). This CDR3 spans 13 amino acids. The V gene lost 3 bases and the J gene lost 3 bases, with 9 bases spanning the gap. Germline V gene sequence: CDR1 LNHDA, CDR2 SQIVND (reference sequence). The CDR3 sequence is CASSMRGLYEQYF. CDR3 nucleotides: TGTGCCAGTAGTATGAGGGGCCTCTACGAGCAGTACTTC.

The chain carries TRBV9 and TRBJ2-3; TRBD2 agrees at 11 bases. The CDR3 is 18 amino acids. Germline V gene data show CDR1 as SGDLS and CDR2 as YYNGEE. V lost 0 bases, J lost 4 bases, and 10 bases stayed unmatched. The CDR3 loop reads CASSVEIRSGRVPDTQYF. In DNA form, the CDR3 reads TGTGCCAGCAGCGTAGAGATTCGTAGCGGGAGGGTTCCAGATACGCAGTATTTT.

The chain is built from TRBV10-3 and TRBJ2-7, with a weak D call TRBD1 (5 bases). V was trimmed by 3 bases and J by 10 bases, leaving 10 bases between them. The germline V gene has CDR1 ENHRY and CDR2 SYGVKD. The CDR3 is made up of 11 amino acids. The CDR3 region has the DNA TGTGCCATCAGTGAATCCAGGGCCCAGTACTTC. This sequence encodes CAISESRAQYF.

This clone is a singleton in its sample. The chain links TRBV13 to TRBJ2-2; the match to TRBD1 covers 7 bases. V lost 2 bases to trimming and J lost 1 base; unmatched junction nucleotides: 10. In germline, CDR1 is PRHDT, CDR2 FYEKMQ (reference sequence). CDR3 length equals 18 residues. DNA for the CDR3: TGTGCCAGCAGCTTAACCCCCGGGACAGATCTGAACACCGGGGAGCTGTTTTTT. Its translation is CASSLTPGTDLNTGELFF.

This sequence joins TRBV19 and TRBJ2-1; no clear D gene. There are 18 residues in the CDR3. Trimming took off 5 bases at V and 0 bases at J, with 20 bases between the two ends. In germline, CDR1 is LNHDA, CDR2 SQIVND (reference sequence). The CDR3 spells CASSPGPDEPTSYNEQFF. In DNA, the CDR3 is TGTGCCAGTAGTCCCGGACCTGACGAGCCAACCTCCTACAATGAGCAGTTCTTC.

The chain combines TRBV5-1 with TRBJ1-1; D is possibly TRBD1 (5 bases). Deletions cut 4 bases from V and 10 bases from J, with 20 bases between. CDR1 SGHRS and CDR2 YFSETQ come from the germline V gene. The CDR3 consists of 14 residues. CDR3 loop: CASSLGGVTGGAFF. Written as DNA, the CDR3 is TGCGCCAGCAGCCTGGGAGGGGTTACCGGGGGAGCTTTCTTT.

The chain uses TRBV5-1 and TRBJ2-7, with 9 nucleotides matching TRBD2. The CDR3 has 16 residues. Germline CDR1 and CDR2: SGHRS and YFSETQ. V trimming: 0 bases; J trimming: 7 bases; junction bases outside the gene matches: 11. The CDR3 sequence is CASSLGASGTSWEQYF. The CDR3 coding sequence is TGCGCCAGCAGCTTGGGAGCTAGCGGGACATCGTGGGAGCAGTACTTC.

This clone was detected only once. The CDR3 sequence: CASSRTGGGEKLFF. For the CDR3, the DNA is TGTGCCAGCAGCCGGACCGGTGGTGGAGAAAAACTGTTTTTT. The chain employs TRBV7-2 and TRBJ1-4, with no clear D. CDR1 is SGHTA and CDR2 is FQGNSA in the germline V gene. Trimming left V 5 bases short and J 8 bases short, with 15 bases between. CDR3 size: 14 residues.

The V call is TRBV21-1, the J call TRBJ1-5; TRBD1 reflects the table's D call only, with no check against the DNA. TRBV21-1 is a listed pseudogene. The CDR3 length is 16 residues. CDR3 nucleotides: TGTGCCAGCAGCTTTCGAGACCTCAGGAGCAATCAGCCCCAGCATTTT. This codes for CASSFRDLRSNQPQHF.